Below, 3 T cell receptor beta chains from the same sample are listed, as sequenced in a study of T cells in Graves' hyperthyroidism and ophthalmopathy. TCR beta CDR3 regions were amplified from RNA. HTBI primers were employed in a first-round RT-PCR of the TCR CDR3. TCRdb processed the multiplex PCR reads anew with MiXCR; each CDR3 protein has one entry. The sample includes 380,000 or so distinct CDR3 sequences, 13% of them seen just once. Input material: blood. Receptors originate from a man aged 30-40 years with Graves' hyperthyroidism that later progressed to Graves' ophthalmopathy.

This clonotype has a count of ten or more. CDR3 residues: CASSYSRASGGNNEQFF. In nucleotides, the CDR3 is TGTGCCAGCAGTTACTCGAGGGCTAGCGGGGGGAACAATGAGCAGTTCTTC. The chain uses TRBV6-5 and TRBJ2-1; TRBD2 matches at 11 bases. This CDR3 is built from 17 residues. Trimming at V came to 0 bases and at J to 5 bases, leaving 6 bases not matched to a gene. Germline V gives CDR1 MNHEY, CDR2 SVGAGI.

Many counts were recorded for this clonotype. The chain combines TRBV12-3 or TRBV12-4 with TRBJ1-2; 12 bases line up with TRBD1. The CDR3 has 15 residues. V shed 3 bases and J 4 bases; nucleotides not matched to a gene: 3. The CDR3 bases are TGTGCCAGCAGTTTCGGGACAGGGGGCGTCTATGGCTACACCTTC. It codes for CASSFGTGGVYGYTF.

The rearrangement uses TRBV29-1 and TRBJ2-1; 9 bases are shared with TRBD2. V dropped 4 bases and J dropped 5; count of bases not matched to a gene: 6. From germline, CDR1 is SQVTM and CDR2 ANQGSEA. The CDR3 is made up of 14 amino acids. The CDR3 sequence is CSVAGLAGNNEQFF. The CDR3 DNA reads TGCAGCGTTGCCGGGCTAGCGGGGAACAATGAGCAGTTCTTC.